One sample yielded the 18 T cell receptor beta chains listed below, sequenced in a study of technical replicates of blood from several donors. The repertoire was sequenced with immunoSEQ multiplex PCR; TCRdb's copy has only in-frame clones and lacks some. The data contain about 72,000 clones, just under 97% of them singletons. Sequencing input: T cells isolated from PBMCs. These receptor sequences come from a human donor in good health.

This clone was counted a single time. J is TRBJ2-7 and V is TRBV7-9, with 14 bases aligning to TRBD2. V lost 6 bases and J lost 7; bases outside the gene matches: 17. CDR1 and CDR2 (germline): SEHNR, FQNEAQ (reference sequence). This CDR3 contains 18 residues. This chain's CDR3 is CASSYGLAGGDPPWEQYF. CDR3 DNA sequence: TGTGCCAGCAGTTACGGACTAGCGGGGGGAGACCCACCGTGGGAGCAGTACTTC.

This rearrangement joins TRBV18 to TRBJ2-2, with D possibly matching TRBD2 (6 bases). V dropped 1 base and J dropped 7 bases, with 16 bases sitting between them. Germline lookup yields CDR1 KGHSH and CDR2 LQKENI. CDR3 size: 16 residues. CDR3 loop: CASSPLTGTYGGELFF. The CDR3 DNA follows: TGTGCCAGCTCACCACTTACCGGGACTTATGGCGGGGAGCTGTTTTTT.

This chain links TRBV4-1 with TRBJ2-7; a possible D gene is TRBD1 (6 bases). The CDR3 has 15 amino acids. The germline V gene encodes CDR1 MGHRA and CDR2 YSYEKL. The V gene lost 0 bases and the J gene lost 1 base, with 10 bases spanning the gap. The CDR3 DNA is TGCGCCAGCAGCCAAGAAGGGGGTAGTTCCTACGAGCAGTACTTC. Translated, it gives CASSQEGGSSYEQYF.

Remarks on this clone: One end of the junction fails to match germline, which may point to a read error. This chain links TRBV6-5 with TRBJ2-1, with TRBD2 matching 11 bases. The CDR3 spans 15 residues. Germline CDR1 and CDR2: MNHEY and SVGAGI. The CDR3 protein is CASIYLAGGTHEQFF. The CDR3 DNA sequence: TGTGCCAGCATTTACCTAGCGGGAGGTACGCATGAGCAGTTCTTC.

This clone was seen only once. This chain uses TRBV7-9 with TRBJ2-5, with 10 bases identical to TRBD2. CDR1 and CDR2 (germline): SEHNR, FQNEAQ (reference sequence). This CDR3 is built from 13 residues. The junction had 4 bases not matched to a gene; V was cut back by 9 bases and J by 3 bases. The CDR3 DNA reads as TGTGCCAGTGCCGGGACTAGCGAAGAGACCCAGTACTTC. As protein: CASAGTSEETQYF. The full variable domain, rest sourced from reference TRBV7-9 and TRBJ2-5, is DTGVSQNPRHKITKRGQNVTFRCDPISEHNRLYWYRQTLGQGPEFLTYFQNEAQLEKSRLLSDRFSAERPKGSFSTLEIQRTEQGDSAMYLCASAGTSEETQYFGPGTRLLVL.

This clone was seen only once. The chain employs TRBV2 and TRBJ2-7; 10 bases are a match to TRBD1. This CDR3 is 14 amino acids long. V lost 9 bases, J lost 5 bases, and 10 bases stayed unmatched. In germline, CDR1 is SNHLY, CDR2 FYNNEI. The CDR3 sequence: CARAGDRGADEQYF. CDR3 DNA sequence: TGTGCCAGGGCGGGGGACAGGGGAGCCGACGAGCAGTACTTC.

The rearrangement uses TRBV28 and TRBJ2-7; possible D gene TRBD1, 6 bases. This CDR3 is built from 16 residues. The germline V gene has CDR1 MDHEN and CDR2 SYDVKM. Between the trimmed V and J ends, which lost 3 bases and 0 bases, there was a span of 15 bases. The CDR3 sequence is CASSFSWDTSSYEQYF. The CDR3 coding sequence is TGTGCCAGCAGTTTTAGCTGGGACACCAGCTCCTACGAGCAGTACTTC.

The gene calls are TRBV7-3 and TRBJ2-1; 9 nucleotides match TRBD2. V lost 5 bases and J lost 7; bases outside the gene matches: 12. This CDR3 has 16 amino acids. Germline loops: CDR1 SGHTA, CDR2 FQGTGA. The CDR3 nucleotides read TGTGCCAGCAGCCTCACAGGGGCGGGGGGGCCTAATGAGCAGTTCTTC. This sequence encodes CASSLTGAGGPNEQFF.

V usage is TRBV19 and J usage is TRBJ2-7, with 11 nucleotides matching TRBD1. This CDR3 has 13 amino acids. Germline V gene sequence: CDR1 LNHDA, CDR2 SQIVND (reference sequence). The V and J ends lost 3 bases and 7 bases, in that order; junction bases with no gene match: 2. CDR3 bases: TGTGCCAGTAGTATGGACAGGGGGCGGGAGCAGTACTTC. Encoded protein: CASSMDRGREQYF.

V and J are TRBV10-3 and TRBJ2-3; D might be TRBD2 (6 bases). Between the trimmed V and J ends, which lost 3 bases and 1 base, there was a span of 17 bases. From germline, CDR1 is ENHRY and CDR2 SYGVKD. This CDR3 has 17 amino acids. The CDR3 reads CAISEGLGSSGTDTQYF. The CDR3 nucleotides are TGTGCCATCAGTGAAGGGTTGGGGTCTAGCGGCACAGATACGCAGTATTTT.

V is TRBV7-9 and J is TRBJ2-7, with TRBD1 identical over 7 bases. Germline V CDR1 and CDR2: SEHNR, FQNEAQ (reference sequence). V dropped 5 bases and J dropped 3; count of bases not matched to a gene: 10. The CDR3 extends over 15 amino acids. The CDR3 loop reads CASSRAGTESYEQYF. The CDR3 nucleotides are TGTGCCAGCAGCAGAGCCGGGACAGAGAGCTACGAGCAGTACTTC.

The rearrangement uses TRBV10-2 and TRBJ1-5, with D unclear. The V end lost 2 bases, the J end lost 6 bases, and 11 bases lay between the germline ends. This CDR3 contains 14 residues. Germline CDR1 reads WSHSY; CDR2 reads SAAADI. In DNA, the CDR3 is TGCGCCAGCAGTGAGGGCGGGCTACCTCAGCCCCAGCATTTT. Its protein product is CASSEGGLPQPQHF.

This chain uses TRBV2 with TRBJ2-1, with 8 bases lining up with TRBD2. Germline V CDR1 and CDR2: SNHLY, FYNNEI. V was clipped by 9 bases and J by 5 bases; unmatched bases: 6. This CDR3 is built from 13 residues. The CDR3 DNA sequence: TGTGCCAGAGGGGGACTAGTGGACAATGAGCAGTTCTTC. It yields the protein CARGGLVDNEQFF.

V is TRBV28 and J is TRBJ2-1; 10 bases line up with TRBD2. J lost 4 bases, V lost 4 bases, and 1 base had no gene match. The CDR3 is 14 residues long. Germline V gives CDR1 MDHEN, CDR2 SYDVKM. The CDR3 bases are TGTGCCAGCAGTTCACTAGCGGGGTACAATGAGCAGTTCTTC. Amino acid sequence: CASSSLAGYNEQFF. The full variable domain, completed using reference TRBV28 and TRBJ2-1, is DVKVTQSSRYLVKRTGEKVFLECVQDMDHENMFWYRQDPGLGLRLIYFSYDVKMKEKGDIPEGYSVSREKKERFSLILESASTNQTSMYLCASSSLAGYNEQFFGPGTRLTVL.

The CDR3 protein is CASSQRLWTAGGSPLHF. The CDR3 nucleotides read TGTGCCAGCAGCCAACGACTCTGGACGGCCGGGGGTTCACCCCTCCACTTT. The gene calls are TRBV14 and TRBJ1-6; TRBD1 is a possible D gene (5 bases). Deletions cut 2 bases from V and 9 bases from J, with 20 bases between. This CDR3 has 17 residues. The germline CDR1 and CDR2 sequences are SGHDN and FVKESK.

This chain uses TRBV6-4 with TRBJ2-3, with TRBD2 as a possible D gene (6 bases). The CDR3 is 15 residues long. Germline-derived CDR1 and CDR2 are MRHNA and SNTAGT. Trimming removed 0 bases from V and 0 bases from J, with 7 bases in between. CDR3 residues: CASSDSGRSTDTQYF. CDR3 bases: TGTGCCAGCAGTGACTCGGGGAGGAGCACAGATACGCAGTATTTT.

The chain has TRBV6-1 and TRBJ2-5, with TRBD1 matching 10 bases. Germline values: CDR1 MNHNS, CDR2 SASEGT. The CDR3 length is 16 residues. V dropped 2 bases and J dropped 6; count of bases not matched to a gene: 9. This CDR3 is CASSENRQGARKTQYF. The CDR3 DNA reads TGTGCCAGCAGTGAAAACCGACAGGGGGCGCGAAAGACCCAGTACTTC.

The V gene is TRBV2, the J gene TRBJ1-5; the D is unclear. The germline gives CDR1 SNHLY, CDR2 FYNNEI. This CDR3 has 13 amino acids. With 6 bases removed from V and 7 bases from J, the gap between germline ends came to 13 bases. The CDR3 DNA sequence: TGTGCCAGCAGGAGGGATAGACAACAGCCCCAGCATTTT. Its protein is CASRRDRQQPQHF. Drawing the rest from reference TRBV2 and TRBJ1-5, the complete variable domain is EPEVTQTPSHQVTQMGQEVILRCVPISNHLYFYWYRQILGQKVEFLVSFYNNEISEKSEIFDDQFSVERPDGSNFTLKIRSTKLEDSAMYFCASRRDRQQPQHFGDGTRLSIL.